This T cell receptor (beta chain) is from a study of cytomegalovirus exposure and HLA in healthy donors. From germline, CDR1 is ENHRY and CDR2 SYGVKD. This CDR3 is 16 amino acids long. Between the trimmed V and J ends, which lost 0 bases and 12 bases, there was a span of 23 bases. PCR used 60 Vbeta primers and 13 Jbeta primers. Here immunoSEQ multiplex PCR was the method, and the copy in TCRdb shows in-frame clones only, minus some. Altogether approximately 98,000 clones are present, 75% to 85% being singletons, with the ten largest covering approximately 11%. The sequenced sample was PBMCs. The TCR sequence derives from a man in his late teens or twenties in good health and CMV-seropositive. The chain uses TRBV10-3 and TRBJ1-2, with a weak D call TRBD1 (5 bases). The CDR3 DNA reads TGTGCCATCAGTGAGTCCACGAGCCCCCCCAGTTCAGGGAACACCTTC. Its protein product is CAISESTSPPSSGNTF.